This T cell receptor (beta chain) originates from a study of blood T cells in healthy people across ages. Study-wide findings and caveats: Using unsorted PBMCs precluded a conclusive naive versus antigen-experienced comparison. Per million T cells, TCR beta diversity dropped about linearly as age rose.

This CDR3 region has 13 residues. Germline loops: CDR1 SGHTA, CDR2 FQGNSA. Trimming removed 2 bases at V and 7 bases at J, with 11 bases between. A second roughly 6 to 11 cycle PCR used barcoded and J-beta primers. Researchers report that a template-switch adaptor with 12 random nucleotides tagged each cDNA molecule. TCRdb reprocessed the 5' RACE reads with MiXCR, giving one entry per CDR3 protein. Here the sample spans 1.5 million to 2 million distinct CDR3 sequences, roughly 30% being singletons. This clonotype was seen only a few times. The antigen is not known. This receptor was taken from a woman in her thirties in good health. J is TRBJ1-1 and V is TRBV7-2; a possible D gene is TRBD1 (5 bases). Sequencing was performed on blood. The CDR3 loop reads CASSLFREGEAFF. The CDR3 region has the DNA TGTGCCAGCAGCTTATTCAGGGAAGGTGAAGCTTTCTTT.